The present T cell receptor beta chain was sequenced within a study of graft-versus-host responses after intestinal transplantation. Background on the study: Multivisceral, liver-intestinal, or isolated intestinal transplants were received by the recipients. The recipients all started with anti-thymocyte globulin induction and then took tacrolimus and steroids for about 3 years. Study-wide results and limits: Among recipient marrow samples, GvH clones were found; some appeared first in ileum or blood.

Method: immunoSEQ multiplex PCR; TCRdb's copy keeps in-frame clones and lacks some. The profile shows 75,000 to 100,000 clones, around 92% of them singletons. With 4 bases removed from V and 4 bases from J, the gap between germline ends came to 7 bases. CDR3 length: 12 residues. Germline V gene sequence: CDR1 LNHDA, CDR2 SQIVND (reference sequence). In the case of this clone: Antigen: not known.

The specimen was unstimulated CD4+ T cells sorted from spleen or lymph node cells, collected before transplant. The sequence derives from a human donor who was the organ donor for an intestinal transplant. The chain combines TRBV19 with TRBJ2-5; D uncertain. The CDR3 loop is CASSSLGETQYF. The CDR3 region has the DNA TGTGCCAGTAGTAGCCTAGGAGAGACCCAGTACTTC.